The 16 T cell receptor beta chains presented below share a single source sample, sequenced in a study of OX40 agonist ivuxolimab in advanced cancers. Assay used: immunoSEQ multiplex PCR; TCRdb lists only in-frame clones, some missing. Among around 50,000 clones listed, about 87% were seen once. Sequencing was performed on CD4+ or CD8+ T cells sorted from blood, taken in a trial of the OX40 agonist ivuxolimab. These receptor sequences come from an adult with an advanced solid tumor such as melanoma, head and neck, liver or kidney cancer.

V gene TRBV6-1 combines with J gene TRBJ1-2, with a tentative D call TRBD1 (6 bases). The V and J ends lost 3 bases and 5 bases respectively, with 13 bases between them. The CDR3 contains 14 residues. CDR1 MNHNS and CDR2 SASEGT come from the germline V gene. CDR3 amino acids: CASSDEGGPYGYTF. Here the CDR3 DNA reads TGTGCCAGCAGTGATGAGGGGGGCCCATATGGCTACACCTTC.

This clone is categorized as large. This chain joins TRBV2 and TRBJ2-2; TRBD2 is a possible D gene (6 bases). The ends were cut back, 4 bases at V and 1 base at J, with 16 bases in the middle. This CDR3 has 17 residues. The germline gives CDR1 SNHLY, CDR2 FYNNEI. The CDR3 DNA sequence: TGTGCCAGCAGTGTGTCCAGGAGGGGAGTGAACACCGGGGAGCTGTTTTTT. Encoded protein: CASSVSRRGVNTGELFF. Full variable domain (missing parts from reference TRBV2 and TRBJ2-2): EPEVTQTPSHQVTQMGQEVILRCVPISNHLYFYWYRQILGQKVEFLVSFYNNEISEKSEIFDDQFSVERPDGSNFTLKIRSTKLEDSAMYFCASSVSRRGVNTGELFFGEGSRLTVL.

The V call is TRBV6-5, the J call TRBJ2-7, with D possibly being TRBD1 (6 bases). Germline lookup yields CDR1 MNHEY and CDR2 SVGAGI. The V gene lost 6 bases and the J gene lost 0 bases, with 15 bases spanning the gap. The CDR3 extends over 15 amino acids. The CDR3 loop reads CASRAFGTNSYEQYF. Here the CDR3 DNA reads TGTGCCAGCAGAGCCTTCGGGACAAACTCCTACGAGCAGTACTTC.

Concerning this clone: Since a much larger clone is just one base distant, this may be a read error. Other nucleotide sequences in the sample specify the same CDR3. This chain connects TRBV7-9 to TRBJ2-2, with D possibly called TRBD1 or TRBD2 (5 bases each). CDR3 length equals 16 residues. Germline loops: CDR1 SEHNR, CDR2 FQNEAQ (reference sequence). V was clipped by 4 bases and J by 4 bases, with 16 bases between them. CDR3 sequence reads: CASSYTPGTGTGELFF. Written as DNA, the CDR3 is TGTGCCAGCAGCTATACGCCCGGGACCGGCACCGGGGAGCTGTTTTTT.

To note about this clone: One end of the junction is discordant with germline, which a read error may explain. The rearrangement joins TRBV18 to TRBJ2-7; tentative D call: TRBD1 (6 bases). The V gene's germline CDR1 is KGHSH and CDR2 LQKENI. The CDR3 extends over 13 amino acids. CDR3 coding DNA: TGTGCCAGCTCACTGGGCAGGGGAAGCGAGCAGCACTTC. Amino acid sequence: CASSLGRGSEQHF.

This clone turned up a few times. The V and J genes are TRBV5-4 and TRBJ1-2; D gene uncertain. The CDR3 has 10 residues. Germline V gene data show CDR1 as SGHNT and CDR2 as YYREEE (reference sequence). V lost 4 bases, J lost 7 bases, and 5 bases lay in between. CDR3 region: CASSPGGYTF. Here the CDR3 DNA reads TGTGCCAGCAGCCCCGGTGGCTACACCTTC.

This clone was counted once. V gene TRBV7-9 combines with J gene TRBJ1-1; 9 positions agree with TRBD1. Germline lookup yields CDR1 SEHNR and CDR2 FQNEAQ (reference sequence). V dropped 5 bases and J dropped 8; count of bases not matched to a gene: 6. The CDR3 spans 13 residues. The CDR3 loop is CASSTRDRVEAFF. The CDR3 DNA reads TGTGCCAGCAGCACTAGGGACAGGGTGGAAGCTTTCTTT. Drawing the rest from reference TRBV7-9 and TRBJ1-1, the complete variable domain is DTGVSQNPRHKITKRGQNVTFRCDPISEHNRLYWYRQTLGQGPEFLTYFQNEAQLEKSRLLSDRFSAERPKGSFSTLEIQRTEQGDSAMYLCASSTRDRVEAFFGQGTRLTVV.

The chain is built from TRBV7-9 and TRBJ1-2, with D possibly TRBD1 on 5 matching bases. Germline V gene lookup returns CDR1 SEHNR and CDR2 FQNEAQ (reference sequence). This CDR3 is 13 amino acids long. V shed 4 bases and J shed 3 bases, with 9 bases lying between them. This CDR3 reads CASSSGTDYGYTF. CDR3 DNA: TGTGCCAGCAGCTCCGGGACTGACTATGGCTACACCTTC.

The V gene is TRBV30, the J gene TRBJ2-7, with D perhaps matching TRBD1 (6 bases). Germline CDR1 is GTSNPN and CDR2 is SVGIG (reference sequence). The CDR3 runs to 13 residues. Between the trimmed V and J ends, which lost 2 bases and 0 bases, there was a span of 8 bases. The CDR3 DNA sequence: TGTGCCTGGAGTAGGGGGTCCTCCTACGAGCAGTACTTC. Translation: CAWSRGSSYEQYF. The full variable domain, completed using reference TRBV30 and TRBJ2-7, is SQTIHQWPATLVQPVGSPLSLECTVEGTSNPNLYWYRQAAGRGLQLLFYSVGIGQISSEVPQNLSASRPQDRQFILSSKKLLLSDSGFYLCAWSRGSSYEQYFGPGTRLTVT.

The CDR3 nucleotides are TGTGCCAGCAGTTCCGCGACTAGTTCCGCAGATACGCAGTATTTT. As protein: CASSSATSSADTQYF. V usage is TRBV6-5 and J usage is TRBJ2-3; D may be TRBD2 (6 bases). V lost 4 bases and J lost 4, with 15 bases in between. The CDR3 length is 15 residues. The germline gives CDR1 MNHEY, CDR2 SVGAGI.

The V call is TRBV6-6, the J call TRBJ1-2, with 8 nucleotides matching TRBD1. The V gene end was trimmed by 6 bases and the J gene end by 2 bases; junction bases not matched to a gene: 11. Per the germline V gene, CDR1 is MNHNY and CDR2 is SVGAGI (reference sequence). The CDR3 runs to 16 residues. CDR3 region: CASSYSVGQGNYGYTF. In DNA, the CDR3 is TGTGCCAGCAGCTATTCAGTCGGACAGGGAAACTATGGCTACACCTTC.

The rearrangement joins TRBV5-1 to TRBJ2-3; weak D call: TRBD1 (6 bases). V was trimmed by 0 bases and J by 4 bases, leaving 9 bases between them. The germline V gene encodes CDR1 SGHRS and CDR2 YFSETQ. The CDR3 length is 14 residues. CDR3 coding DNA: TGCGCCAGCAGCTTGGGAGAGGGGGCAGATACGCAGTATTTT. It specifies CASSLGEGADTQYF.

The rearrangement uses TRBV10-1 and TRBJ2-3; D ambiguous. Trimming pared 4 bases from V and 3 bases from J, leaving 8 bases between. Germline loops: CDR1 WNHNN, CDR2 SYGVQD (reference sequence). The CDR3 sequence is 13 residues long. CDR3 nucleotides: TGCGCCAGCAGTGGCGGCCTTACAGATACGCAGTATTTT. Translated, it gives CASSGGLTDTQYF.

The chain uses TRBV7-2 and TRBJ2-2, with 8 bases fitting TRBD2. Germline CDR1 and CDR2: SGHTA and FQGNSA. V dropped 4 bases and J dropped 6; count of bases not matched to a gene: 4. The CDR3 loop spans 14 amino acids. The CDR3 DNA sequence: TGTGCCAGCAGCTATAGCGGGGAAGCCGGGGAGCTGTTTTTT. Residues: CASSYSGEAGELFF.

V is TRBV9 and J is TRBJ2-5; weak D call: TRBD1 (6 bases). V dropped 0 bases and J dropped 5 bases, with 14 bases sitting between them. The CDR3 sequence is 15 residues long. CDR1 is SGDLS, CDR2 YYNGEE, per germline. CDR3 loop: CASSVGGGGWETQYF. Written as DNA, the CDR3 is TGTGCCAGCAGCGTAGGTGGGGGCGGATGGGAGACCCAGTACTTC.

V and J are TRBV21-1 and TRBJ2-7; the table assigns TRBD2, which was not confirmed against the DNA. TRBV21-1 is classified as a pseudogene. This CDR3 has 18 amino acids. The CDR3 is CASSKARKETSETYEQYF. In DNA form, the CDR3 reads TGTGCCAGCAGCAAAGCAAGAAAGGAGACTAGCGAAACCTACGAGCAGTACTTC.